This record looks at one T cell receptor beta chain sequence and its context. Its antigen is undetermined. This sample was included in a study of radiation and T cells in renal cell carcinoma. This CDR3 has 15 residues. The V gene end was trimmed by 4 bases and the J gene end by 6 bases; junction bases not matched to a gene: 6. The germline gives CDR1 LNHDA, CDR2 SQIVND (reference sequence). The time point here: blood 4 weeks post-SBRT, at nephrectomy. Treatment noted: 15 Gy SBRT to primary tumor, nephrectomy 4 weeks later. Nephrectomy followed 15 Gy stereotactic body radiation by 4 weeks. Clear cell pathology was present in this patient's renal cell carcinoma. Study outcomes and limitations: From baseline, blood top tumor clonotypes peaked at 2 weeks post-radiation. Without pretreatment biopsies, baseline tumor clonotype presence was undetermined.

Profiling relied on immunoSEQ multiplex PCR, and the TCRdb table lists in-frame clones only, not all of them. The table records under 200,000 clones, 88% of them present only once. This chain joins TRBV19 and TRBJ1-4; 9 bases agree with TRBD1. The sequence derives from a woman aged 50 to 60 with renal cell carcinoma. This sample comprised blood, obtained from a patient whose treatment included radiotherapy and nephrectomy. The CDR3 here is CASSKSTGGDEKLFF. The CDR3 bases are TGTGCCAGTAGTAAATCGACAGGGGGAGATGAAAAACTGTTTTTT.